The TCR beta chain under discussion was sequenced for a study of blood T cell repertoires in COVID-19. Turning to the study itself: Samples representing acute and convalescent COVID-19 were sourced from the United States, Italy and Spain. Nucleic acid was either cDNA or gDNA, and it came from T cells, B-cell-depleted T cells, or PBMCs.

Under the authors' procedure: It was from reference gene primer amplification that nucleated cell counts were estimated. Using immunoSEQ multiplex PCR, the repertoire was profiled, and TCRdb retains in-frame clones only, with some absent. V and J calls plus clone size are reproduced from that table; the DNA served to infer D and trimming. The repertoire consists of tens of thousands of clones, with around 86% occurring once and the leading ten covering approximately 7%. Looked up from germline, CDR1 is SGHTS and CDR2 is YDEGEE. The CDR3 spans 14 residues. Losses at the gene ends were 3 bases for V and 5 bases for J; bases not matched to a gene: 8.

The source material was peripheral blood. This sequence originates from a man in his 70s with active COVID-19. The rearrangement joins TRBV5-8 to TRBJ2-7, with 7 bases aligning to TRBD2. Here the CDR3 DNA reads TGTGCCAGCAGCTCCACCTGGGGGGGACACGAGCAGTACTTC. Protein: CASSSTWGGHEQYF.